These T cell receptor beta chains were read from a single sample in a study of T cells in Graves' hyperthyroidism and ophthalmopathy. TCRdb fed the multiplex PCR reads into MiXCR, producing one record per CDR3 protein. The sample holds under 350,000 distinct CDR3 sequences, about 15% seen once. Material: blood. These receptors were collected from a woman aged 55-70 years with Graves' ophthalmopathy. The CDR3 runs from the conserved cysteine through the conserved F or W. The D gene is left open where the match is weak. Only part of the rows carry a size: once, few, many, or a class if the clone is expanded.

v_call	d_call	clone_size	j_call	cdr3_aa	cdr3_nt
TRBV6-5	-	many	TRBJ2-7	CASSYSLSRGEQYF	TGTGCCAGCAGTTACTCTTTGTCCCGGGGCGAGCAGTACTTC
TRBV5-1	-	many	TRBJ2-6	CASSLTGSSGANVLTF	TGCGCCAGCAGCTTGACAGGCAGCTCTGGGGCCAACGTCCTGACTTTC
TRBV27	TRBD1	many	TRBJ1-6	CASRREGGYSSYNSPLHF	TGTGCCAGCCGGAGGGAAGGGGGCTACAGCTCCTATAATTCACCCCTCCACTTT
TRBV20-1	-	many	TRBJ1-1	CSARRNTEAFF	TGCAGTGCTAGAAGGAACACTGAAGCTTTCTTT
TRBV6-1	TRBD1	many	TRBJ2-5	CASTTDRMGQYF	TGTGCCAGCACAACGGACAGGATGGGCCAGTACTTC
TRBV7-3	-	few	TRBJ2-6	CASSLLPGVPSGANVLTF	TGTGCCAGCAGCTTACTCCCCGGGGTTCCCTCTGGGGCCAACGTCCTGACTTTC
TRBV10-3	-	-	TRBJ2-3	CAISERGNTDTQYF	TGTGCCATCAGTGAGAGGGGGAACACAGATACGCAGTATTTT
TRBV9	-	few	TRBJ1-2	CASRNRNIRDGYTF	TGTGCCAGCAGGAACCGGAATATACGTGACGGCTACACCTTC
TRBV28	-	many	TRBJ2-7	CASSLGFPSYEQYF	TGTGCCAGCAGTTTAGGCTTTCCGAGCTATGAGCAGTACTTC
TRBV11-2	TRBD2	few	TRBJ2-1	CASSLEMASGNVGEQFF	TGTGCCAGCAGCTTAGAGATGGCTAGCGGTAATGTGGGTGAGCAGTTCTTC
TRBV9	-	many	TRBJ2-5	CASSGVGVVGDYQETQYF	TGTGCCAGCAGCGGGGTCGGGGTGGTAGGTGACTACCAAGAGACCCAGTACTTC
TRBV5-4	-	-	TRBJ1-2	CASSLNSRANYGYTF	TGTGCCAGCAGCCTAAATTCTAGAGCTAACTATGGCTACACCTTC
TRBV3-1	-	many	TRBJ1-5	CASSQGRFYQPQHF	TGTGCCAGCAGCCAAGGAAGGTTTTATCAGCCCCAGCATTTT
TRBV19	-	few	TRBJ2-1	CASKQQGYEQFF	TGTGCCAGTAAACAACAGGGCTATGAGCAGTTCTTC
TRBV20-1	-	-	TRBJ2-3	CSARPTRLAADTQYF	TGCAGTGCTAGACCTACCCGCCTAGCAGCAGATACGCAGTATTTT
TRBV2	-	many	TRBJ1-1	CASRIRGGAFF	TGTGCCAGCAGAATCAGAGGGGGGGCTTTCTTT
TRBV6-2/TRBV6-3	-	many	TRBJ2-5	CASSYSTPGETQYF	TGTGCCAGCAGTTACTCGACCCCTGGAGAGACCCAGTACTTC
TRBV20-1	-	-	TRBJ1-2	CSARGDTSNYGYTF	TGCAGTGCTAGAGGGGACACCTCTAACTATGGCTACACCTTC
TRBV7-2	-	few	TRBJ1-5	CASSLAKGGGGNQPQHF	TGTGCCAGCAGCTTAGCGAAGGGGGGTGGGGGCAATCAGCCCCAGCATTTT
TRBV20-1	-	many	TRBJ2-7	CSTRDFRSYEQYF	TGCAGTACCCGGGACTTCCGTTCCTACGAGCAGTACTTC
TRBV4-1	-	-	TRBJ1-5	CASSPEGTGSYAQHF	TGCGCCAGCAGTCCAGAGGGGACCGGGTCATATGCCCAGCATTTT
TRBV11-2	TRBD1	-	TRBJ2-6	CASSLRARDRPRISGANVLTF	TGCGCCAGCAGCTTAAGGGCAAGGGACAGGCCGAGGATCTCTGGGGCCAACGTCCTGACTTTC
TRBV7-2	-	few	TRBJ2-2	CASSLQGTNTGELFF	TGTGCCAGCAGCTTACAGGGGACTAACACCGGGGAGCTGTTTTTT
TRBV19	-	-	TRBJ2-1	CASSLKGQYYNEQFF	TGTGCCAGTAGTCTCAAAGGACAGTATTACAATGAGCAGTTCTTC
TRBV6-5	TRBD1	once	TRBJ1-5	CASSYYRGNAQPQHF	TGTGCCAGCAGTTACTACAGGGGGAATGCTCAGCCCCAGCATTTT
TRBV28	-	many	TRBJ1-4	CASSLLREKLFF	TGTGCCAGCAGTTTATTACGCGAAAAACTGTTTTTT
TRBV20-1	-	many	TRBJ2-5	CSARDLSRGRGETQYF	TGCAGTGCTAGAGATCTCTCGAGGGGGAGGGGAGAGACCCAGTACTTC
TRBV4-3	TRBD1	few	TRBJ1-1	CASSQASAGGRTEAFF	TGCGCCAGCAGCCAAGCCAGCGCAGGGGGCAGGACTGAAGCTTTCTTT